This TCR beta chain was retrieved from a study of blood T cells in healthy people across ages. The CDR3 has 14 residues. The germline V and J ends were trimmed by 0 bases and 1 base, with 8 bases remaining between them. Germline values: CDR1 DFQATT, CDR2 SNEGSKA (reference sequence). It was with a sample-barcoded 5' primer and a J-beta primer mix that a second PCR of roughly 7 to 12 cycles was run. TCRdb reanalysed the 5' RACE reads using MiXCR and keeps one entry per CDR3 protein. The table has fewer than 2 million distinct CDR3 sequences, around 42% seen once; the top ten hold more than 20%. In this sample, this clonotype turned up a few times.

The chain links TRBV20-1 to TRBJ2-3; D is unresolved. This TCR was sampled from a human donor in good health. The sample consisted of blood. The CDR3 region is CSARDNTGTDTQYF. Written as DNA, the CDR3 is TGCAGTGCTAGAGATAACACTGGCACAGATACGCAGTATTTT.